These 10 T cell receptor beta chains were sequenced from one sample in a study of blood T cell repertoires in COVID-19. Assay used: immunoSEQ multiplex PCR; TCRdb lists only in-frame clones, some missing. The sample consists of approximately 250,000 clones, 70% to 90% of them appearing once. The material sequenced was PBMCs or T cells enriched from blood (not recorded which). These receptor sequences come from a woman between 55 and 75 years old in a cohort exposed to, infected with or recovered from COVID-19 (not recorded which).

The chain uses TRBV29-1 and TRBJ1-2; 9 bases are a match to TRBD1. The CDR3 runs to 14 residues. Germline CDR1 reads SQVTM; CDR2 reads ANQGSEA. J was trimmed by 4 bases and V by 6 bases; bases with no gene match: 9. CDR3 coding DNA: TGCAGCGTCGCTGAGGGACAGGGTTTCTATGGCTACACCTTC. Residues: CSVAEGQGFYGYTF.

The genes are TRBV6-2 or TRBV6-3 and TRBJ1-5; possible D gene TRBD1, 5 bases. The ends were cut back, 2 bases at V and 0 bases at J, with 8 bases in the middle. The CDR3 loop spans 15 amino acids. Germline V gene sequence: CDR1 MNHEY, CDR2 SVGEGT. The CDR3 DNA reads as TGTGCCAGCAGTTACGACAGCTATAGCAATCAGCCCCAGCATTTT. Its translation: CASSYDSYSNQPQHF.

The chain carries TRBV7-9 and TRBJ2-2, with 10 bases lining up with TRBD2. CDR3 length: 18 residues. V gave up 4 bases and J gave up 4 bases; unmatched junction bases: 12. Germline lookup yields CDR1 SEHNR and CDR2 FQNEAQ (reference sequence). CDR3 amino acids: CASSSLLAGVLRTGELFF. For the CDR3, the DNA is TGTGCCAGCAGCTCTCTGCTAGCGGGAGTCTTGCGCACCGGGGAGCTGTTTTTT.

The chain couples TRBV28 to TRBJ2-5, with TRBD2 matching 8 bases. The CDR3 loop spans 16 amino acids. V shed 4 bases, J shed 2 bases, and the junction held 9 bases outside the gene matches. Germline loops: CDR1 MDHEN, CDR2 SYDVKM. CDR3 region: CASSYSSGVGQETQYF. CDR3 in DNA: TGTGCCAGCAGTTATAGTAGCGGGGTGGGACAAGAGACCCAGTACTTC.

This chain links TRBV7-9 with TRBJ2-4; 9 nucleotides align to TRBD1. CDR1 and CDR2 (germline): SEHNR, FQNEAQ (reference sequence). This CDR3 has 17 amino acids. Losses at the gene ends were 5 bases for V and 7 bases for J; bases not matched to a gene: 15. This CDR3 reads CASSLQKSQGAWNIQYF. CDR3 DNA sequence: TGTGCCAGCAGCCTTCAGAAATCACAGGGGGCATGGAACATTCAGTACTTC.

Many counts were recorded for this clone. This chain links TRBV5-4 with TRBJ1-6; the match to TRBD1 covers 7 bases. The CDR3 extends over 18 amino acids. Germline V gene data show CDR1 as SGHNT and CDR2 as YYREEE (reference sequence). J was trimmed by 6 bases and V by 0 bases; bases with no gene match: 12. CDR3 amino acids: CASSLGTGALFGNSPLHF. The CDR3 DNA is TGTGCCAGCAGCTTGGGAACAGGGGCCCTCTTCGGTAATTCACCCCTCCACTTT.

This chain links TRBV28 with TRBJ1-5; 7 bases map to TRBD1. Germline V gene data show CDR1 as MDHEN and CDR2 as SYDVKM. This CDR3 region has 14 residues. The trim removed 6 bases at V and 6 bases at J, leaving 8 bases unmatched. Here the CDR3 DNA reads TGTGCCAGCAGGGGTCAGGGGGATCGTCAGCCCCAGCATTTT. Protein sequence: CASRGQGDRQPQHF.

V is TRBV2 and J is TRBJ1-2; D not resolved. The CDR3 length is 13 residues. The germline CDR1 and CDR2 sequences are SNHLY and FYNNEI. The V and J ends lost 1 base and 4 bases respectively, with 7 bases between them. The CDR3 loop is CASSEGAGYGYTF. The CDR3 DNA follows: TGTGCCAGCAGTGAAGGGGCAGGCTATGGCTACACCTTC.

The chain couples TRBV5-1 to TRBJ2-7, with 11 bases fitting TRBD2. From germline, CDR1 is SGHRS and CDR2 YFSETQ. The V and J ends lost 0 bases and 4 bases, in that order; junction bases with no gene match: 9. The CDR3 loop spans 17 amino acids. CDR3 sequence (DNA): TGCGCCAGCAGCTTGGGGGGTCTAGCGGGAGGTCGGTACGAGCAGTACTTC. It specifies CASSLGGLAGGRYEQYF.

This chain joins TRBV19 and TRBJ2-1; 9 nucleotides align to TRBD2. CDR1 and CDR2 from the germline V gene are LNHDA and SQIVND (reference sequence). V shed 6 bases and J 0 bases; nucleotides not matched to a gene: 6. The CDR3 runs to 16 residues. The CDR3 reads CASRRDSGSSYNEQFF. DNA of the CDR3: TGTGCCAGTAGGCGAGATAGCGGGAGCTCCTACAATGAGCAGTTCTTC. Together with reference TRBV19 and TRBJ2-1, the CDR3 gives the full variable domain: DGGITQSPKYLFRKEGQNVTLSCEQNLNHDAMYWYRQDPGQGLRLIYYSQIVNDFQKGDIAEGYSVSREKKESFPLTVTSAQKNPTAFYLCASRRDSGSSYNEQFFGPGTRLTVL.